The clone carrying this T cell receptor (beta chain) appeared a few times. Its target is unknown. The TCR beta libraries were generated through quantitative 5'-RACE incorporating molecular barcodes. TCRdb processed the 5' RACE reads anew with MiXCR; each CDR3 protein has one entry. The sample contains roughly 700,000 distinct CDR3 sequences, around a fifth of which appear only once. Germline CDR1 SGHAT, CDR2 FQNNGV. The CDR3 runs to 17 residues. V dropped 1 base and J dropped 4; count of bases not matched to a gene: 9. This specimen belongs to a study of CD8 T cells in ankylosing spondylitis. Study outcomes and limitations: There were earlier reports of some motif variants in reactive arthritis synovial fluid and blood. Seemingly distinctive of ankylosing spondylitis blood was a TCR beta motif formed by eight highly homologous variants. Disease-linked clones were reportedly significantly enriched in matched ankylosing spondylitis synovial fluid. Disease-linked clones were CD8+ and relatively rare in peripheral blood.

The V gene is TRBV11-2, the J gene TRBJ2-7; 11 nucleotides match TRBD2. The sequence came from a male donor with ankylosing spondylitis. Source material: blood, either unsorted or a sorted T cell fraction (not recorded which). The CDR3 region has the DNA TGTGCCAGCAGCTTAGGTCTAGCGGGGGGAAGTGTGTACGAGCAGTACTTC. Its translation is CASSLGLAGGSVYEQYF.